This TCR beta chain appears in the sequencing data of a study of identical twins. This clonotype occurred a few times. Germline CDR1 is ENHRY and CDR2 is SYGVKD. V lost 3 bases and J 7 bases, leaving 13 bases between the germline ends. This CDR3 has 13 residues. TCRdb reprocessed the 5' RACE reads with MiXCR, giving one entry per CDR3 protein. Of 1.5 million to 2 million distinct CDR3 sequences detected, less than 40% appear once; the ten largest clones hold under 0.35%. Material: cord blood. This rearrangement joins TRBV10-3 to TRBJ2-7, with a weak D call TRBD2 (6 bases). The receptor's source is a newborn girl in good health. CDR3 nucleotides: TGTGCCATCAGTGAACTAGCCCAAGGGGAGCAGTACTTC. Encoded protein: CAISELAQGEQYF.